The clone carrying this T cell receptor beta chain was seen a handful of times. The data were produced by immunoSEQ multiplex PCR, yet TCRdb's version contains in-frame clones alone and is incomplete. The sample lists 100,000 or so clones, about four fifths seen once, with 8% to 13% in the top ten. This entry comes from a study of blood T cell repertoires in COVID-19. Study as a whole: The study drew acute and convalescent COVID-19 samples from the United States, Italy and Spain.

CDR3 size: 16 residues. Trimming shortened V by 1 base and J by 3 bases, and 16 bases separated the two germline ends. CDR1 MDHEN and CDR2 SYDVKM come from the germline V gene. This receptor was obtained from a human donor in a cohort sampled during active COVID-19. The sequenced material came from peripheral blood. The chain is built from TRBV28 and TRBJ2-7; perhaps TRBD1 as D (6 bases). CDR3 region: CASSLYGLTGRYEQYF. For the CDR3, the DNA is TGTGCCAGCAGTTTATACGGCCTTACAGGGCGCTACGAGCAGTACTTC.